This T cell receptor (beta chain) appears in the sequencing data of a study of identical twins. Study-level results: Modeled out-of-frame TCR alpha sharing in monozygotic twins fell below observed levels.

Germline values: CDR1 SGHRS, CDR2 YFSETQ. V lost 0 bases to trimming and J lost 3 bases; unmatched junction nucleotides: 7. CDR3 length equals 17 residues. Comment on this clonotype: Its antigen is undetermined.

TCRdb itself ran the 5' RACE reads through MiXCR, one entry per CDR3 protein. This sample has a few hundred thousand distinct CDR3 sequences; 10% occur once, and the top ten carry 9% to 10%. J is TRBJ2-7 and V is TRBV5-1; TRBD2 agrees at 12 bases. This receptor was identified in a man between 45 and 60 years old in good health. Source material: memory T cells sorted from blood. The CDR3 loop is CASSLVGTSGYDYEQYF. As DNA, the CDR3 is TGCGCCAGCAGCTTGGTAGGGACTAGCGGGTATGACTACGAGCAGTACTTC.